The next 31 T cell receptor beta chains were all read from a single sample in a study of blood T cells in healthy people across ages. PCR was performed a second time for about 7 to 12 cycles using a sample-barcoded 5' primer and a J-beta primer mix. From the 5' RACE reads, TCRdb called clonotypes with MiXCR, one entry per CDR3 protein. The sample holds fewer than 800,000 distinct CDR3 sequences; around 21% are singletons and the top ten take 3.5% to 4%. Sequencing was carried out using blood. All receptors derive from a man aged 70 or older in good health.

The chain recombines TRBV5-1 with TRBJ1-1; no firm D call. Trimming cost V 1 base and J 0 bases, with 7 bases left between them. The CDR3 contains 14 residues. Germline V gene lookup returns CDR1 SGHRS and CDR2 YFSETQ. The CDR3 DNA is TGCGCCAGCAGCTTGAGTACTATGAACACTGAAGCTTTCTTT. Amino acid sequence: CASSLSTMNTEAFF. The variable domain in full, completed from reference TRBV5-1 and TRBJ1-1, reads KAGVTQTPRYLIKTRGQQVTLSCSPISGHRSVSWYQQTPGQGLQFLFEYFSETQRNKGNFPGRFSGRQFSNSRSEMNVSTLELGDSALYLCASSLSTMNTEAFFGQGTRLTVV.

The chain couples TRBV7-9 to TRBJ1-2; 9 positions agree with TRBD1. CDR1 and CDR2 from the germline V gene are SEHNR and FQNEAQ (reference sequence). Germline trimming cut 5 bases from V and 7 bases from J; bases unmatched to any gene: 5. The CDR3 is made up of 13 amino acids. CDR3 sequence reads: CASSRTGAAGYTF. In DNA, the CDR3 is TGTGCCAGCAGCCGGACAGGGGCAGCTGGCTACACCTTC.

This clonotype showed up many times. V usage is TRBV6-5 and J usage is TRBJ1-2; D possibly corresponds to TRBD1 (5 bases). The V gene lost 6 bases and the J gene lost 4 bases, with 15 bases spanning the gap. The CDR3 has 14 amino acids. The germline V gene has CDR1 MNHEY and CDR2 SVGAGI. The CDR3 reads CASSQGANAYGYTF. In DNA, the CDR3 is TGTGCCAGCAGCCAGGGCGCTAATGCCTATGGCTACACCTTC.

The rearrangement links TRBV5-1 to TRBJ1-1; D might be TRBD1 (6 bases). The V end lost 4 bases, the J end lost 3 bases, and 16 bases lay between the germline ends. The CDR3 runs to 15 residues. Germline values: CDR1 SGHRS, CDR2 YFSETQ. CDR3 sequence reads: CASSHPRGADTEAFF. CDR3 nucleotide sequence: TGCGCCAGCAGCCATCCCAGGGGCGCAGACACTGAAGCTTTCTTT. Complete variable domain (other parts from reference TRBV5-1 and TRBJ1-1): KAGVTQTPRYLIKTRGQQVTLSCSPISGHRSVSWYQQTPGQGLQFLFEYFSETQRNKGNFPGRFSGRQFSNSRSEMNVSTLELGDSALYLCASSHPRGADTEAFFGQGTRLTVV.

The sample holds a few counts of this clonotype. CDR3 protein: CASSSPMRRAGTLYEQYF. For the CDR3, the DNA is TGTGCCAGCAGTTCCCCGATGCGGCGAGCGGGAACCCTGTACGAGCAGTACTTC. The chain employs TRBV6-2 or TRBV6-3 and TRBJ2-5; 7 bases line up with TRBD2. The DNA end favors TRBJ2-7, so the J call may be wrong. CDR1 and CDR2 (germline): MNHEY, SVGEGT. CDR3 length equals 18 residues.

The rearrangement uses TRBV27 and TRBJ2-7; D may be TRBD2 (7 bases). Germline V gene lookup returns CDR1 MNHEY and CDR2 SMNVEV (reference sequence). Trimming pared 5 bases from V and 4 bases from J, leaving 18 bases between. This CDR3 region has 15 residues. In DNA, the CDR3 is TGTGCCAGCAGTCTCCGGGGGGCGGGAGTGTACGAGCAGTACTTC. Translated, it gives CASSLRGAGVYEQYF.

This clonotype has only a few counts. V gene TRBV4-1 combines with J gene TRBJ2-7, with a weak D call TRBD2 (6 bases). The germline CDR1 and CDR2 sequences are MGHRA and YSYEKL. Trimming left V 0 bases short and J 0 bases short, with 12 bases between. This CDR3 has 16 amino acids. CDR3 loop: CASSQDAFGSSYEQYF. The CDR3 bases are TGCGCCAGCAGCCAAGATGCTTTCGGGAGCTCCTACGAGCAGTACTTC.

V and J are TRBV21-1 and TRBJ1-2. TRBV21-1 is a pseudogene segment. The CDR3 contains 16 residues. The CDR3 reads CASSNGPWQLNYGYTF. The CDR3 coding sequence is TGTGCCAGCAGCAATGGTCCGTGGCAGCTTAACTATGGCTACACCTTC.

The V and J genes are TRBV28 and TRBJ2-7; D may be TRBD1 (8 bases). CDR3 length equals 15 residues. Germline V gene sequence: CDR1 MDHEN, CDR2 SYDVKM. V lost 4 bases to trimming and J lost 3 bases, with 16 bases between them. The DNA for the CDR3 is TGTGCCAGCAGTTCGGGGGGACAGGTAGACTACGAGCAGTACTTC. Its protein is CASSSGGQVDYEQYF.

The chain has TRBV5-6 and TRBJ2-5; 8 nucleotides agree with TRBD2. The assigned J gene may be wrong: the sequence end matches TRBJ2-1 better. In germline, CDR1 is SGHDT, CDR2 YYEEEE. The CDR3 spans 17 residues. The CDR3 nucleotides read TGTGCCAGCAGCTCTCTGCCGGGAGGGTCCATTTACAATGAGCAGTTCTTC. Amino acid sequence: CASSSLPGGSIYNEQFF.

The genes are TRBV28 and TRBJ1-5; unclear D gene. Germline CDR1 MDHEN, CDR2 SYDVKM. The CDR3 spans 16 residues. Between the trimmed V and J ends, which lost 9 bases and 0 bases, there was a span of 18 bases. The CDR3 nucleotides are TGTGCCAGTTCGGTCGGGGTCCCGCATAGCAATCAGCCCCAGCATTTT. Amino acid sequence: CASSVGVPHSNQPQHF.

There are a few counts of this clonotype. At one end the junction does not follow the germline gene, possibly because of a read error. This chain connects TRBV5-1 to TRBJ2-2; 11 bases line up with TRBD2. The germline V gene has CDR1 SGHRS and CDR2 YFSETQ. CDR3 length: 15 residues. The CDR3 spells CASSLTSGSSGELFF. For the CDR3, the DNA is TGTGCCAGCAGTTTAACTAGCGGGAGTTCCGGGGAGCTGTTTTTT.

V is TRBV20-1 and J is TRBJ2-3; 8 nucleotides agree with TRBD2. Germline-derived CDR1 and CDR2 are DFQATT and SNEGSKA (reference sequence). J gave up 5 bases and V 7 bases, and 14 bases lay outside the gene matches. The CDR3 contains 15 residues. The CDR3 nucleotides read TGCAGTGGGGACCCATCAGCGGGAGTGGGAGATACGCAGTATTTT. Amino acids: CSGDPSAGVGDTQYF.

This clonotype has more than one count but fewer than ten. Written as DNA, the CDR3 is TGTGCCAGCATTGCGGACGCCGGGGGGCAAGAGACCCAGTACTTC. Translation: CASIADAGGQETQYF. The chain employs TRBV2 and TRBJ2-5; the match to TRBD2 covers 7 bases. The CDR3 runs 15 residues. The junction had 10 bases not matched to a gene; V was cut back by 7 bases and J by 2 bases. Germline-derived CDR1 and CDR2 are SNHLY and FYNNEI.

A few counts support this clonotype. The junction and the germline gene differ at one end; a read error may be behind it. The chain employs TRBV3-1 and TRBJ2-5; a weak D match, TRBD1 (6 bases). The CDR3 sequence is 15 residues long. The V gene's germline CDR1 is LGHDT and CDR2 YNNKEL (reference sequence). The CDR3 here is CASSRPTGRQETQCF. The CDR3 bases are TGTGCCAGCAGCCGACCGACAGGACGTCAAGAGACCCAGTGCTTC.

This chain uses TRBV7-9 with TRBJ2-5, with D possibly TRBD1 on 5 matching bases. Gene TRBJ2-1 matches the end of the DNA better, so the J call may be wrong. Germline values: CDR1 SEHNR, CDR2 FQNEAQ (reference sequence). This CDR3 contains 12 residues. The CDR3, as DNA: TGTGCCAGCAGCTTAGACAGGCATGAGCAGTTCTTC. It encodes CASSLDRHEQFF.

This clonotype was observed many times. V usage is TRBV20-1 and J usage is TRBJ2-5; D might be TRBD1 (5 bases). The germline CDR1 and CDR2 sequences are DFQATT and SNEGSKA (reference sequence). This CDR3 is 15 amino acids long. V lost 2 bases and J lost 1, with 14 bases in between. CDR3 residues: CSARQGSKGQETQYF. The CDR3 DNA follows: TGCAGTGCTAGACAGGGAAGTAAAGGCCAAGAGACCCAGTACTTC.

The genes are TRBV20-1 and TRBJ2-5; 9 nucleotides agree with TRBD2. Judging by the DNA end, TRBJ2-7 fits better; the J call may be wrong. Germline V gene lookup returns CDR1 DFQATT and CDR2 SNEGSKA (reference sequence). The CDR3 runs 14 residues. The CDR3 DNA sequence: TGCAGTGCCGAGGCCCTTAGCGGGAGCTACGAGCAGTACTTC. Protein: CSAEALSGSYEQYF.

This rearrangement joins TRBV4-3 to TRBJ2-3, with 9 bases that match TRBD1. The CDR3 contains 15 residues. In germline, CDR1 is LGHNA, CDR2 YSLEER. Trimming took 1 base from V and 5 from J; bases not matched to a gene: 4. CDR3 sequence reads: CASSQVGTGIDTQYF. The CDR3 coding sequence is TGCGCCAGCAGCCAAGTGGGGACAGGGATAGATACGCAGTATTTT.

This clonotype has ten or more counts. V gene TRBV20-1 combines with J gene TRBJ2-3; 7 bases map to TRBD2. Looked up from germline, CDR1 is DFQATT and CDR2 is SNEGSKA (reference sequence). J lost 1 base, V lost 7 bases, and 5 bases had no gene match. This CDR3 is 13 amino acids long. CDR3 residues: CSVSAGGTDTQYF. DNA for the CDR3: TGCAGTGTTAGCGCGGGAGGCACAGATACGCAGTATTTT.

The sample holds a few counts of this clonotype. The rearrangement joins TRBV7-3 to TRBJ2-2, with D possibly being TRBD2 (6 bases). This CDR3 comprises 14 residues. CDR1 and CDR2 from the germline V gene are SGHTA and FQGTGA. V dropped 6 bases and J dropped 5 bases, with 13 bases sitting between them. As DNA, the CDR3 is TGTGCCAGCAGTTCGGGACTGACGACCGGGGAGCTGTTTTTT. Translated, it gives CASSSGLTTGELFF.

This clonotype was observed at least ten times. The J gene is TRBJ2-1, the V gene TRBV7-9; D not certain. The CDR3 extends over 14 amino acids. From germline, CDR1 is SEHNR and CDR2 FQNEAQ (reference sequence). The V and J ends lost 5 bases and 4 bases respectively, with 12 bases between them. CDR3: CASSPILGYNEQFF. DNA of the CDR3: TGTGCCAGCAGCCCTATCCTCGGGTACAATGAGCAGTTCTTC.

In its sample, this clonotype was seen a few times. The chain is built from TRBV7-9 and TRBJ2-1; the match to TRBD2 covers 8 bases. Germline-derived CDR1 and CDR2 are SEHNR and FQNEAQ (reference sequence). The trim removed 3 bases at V and 7 bases at J, leaving 17 bases unmatched. This CDR3 spans 18 amino acids. The CDR3 coding sequence is TGTGCCAGCAGCTTTACCGGTGGGGTAGCGGGATTTGGGAATGAGCAGTTCTTC. This translates into CASSFTGGVAGFGNEQFF.

This clonotype was seen ten or more times. The chain recombines TRBV7-9 with TRBJ2-1; 7 bases align to TRBD1. This CDR3 comprises 16 residues. The trim removed 4 bases at V and 5 bases at J, leaving 11 bases unmatched. The V gene's germline CDR1 is SEHNR and CDR2 FQNEAQ (reference sequence). CDR3 DNA: TGTGCCAGCAGCTCCCTCCAGGGGGAAAAGAACAATGAGCAGTTCTTC. This gives the protein CASSSLQGEKNNEQFF.

A word on this clonotype: One end of the junction fails to match germline, which may point to a read error. J is TRBJ2-1 and V is TRBV7-9; TRBD2 matches at 16 bases. The germline V gene encodes CDR1 SEHNR and CDR2 FQNEAQ (reference sequence). The CDR3 consists of 18 residues. Here the CDR3 DNA reads TGTGCCAGCAGCTCGTCCGGGACTAGCGGGAGGGTCTACAACGAGCAGTTCTTC. Its protein product is CASSSSGTSGRVYNEQFF.

In its sample, this clonotype was seen a few times. The CDR3 region is CASSSYSGPSTDTQYF. As DNA, the CDR3 is TGTGCCAGCAGCTCTTATAGCGGGCCAAGCACAGATACGCAGTATTTT. This chain links TRBV7-6 with TRBJ2-3; 7 bases match TRBD2. The CDR3 consists of 16 residues. CDR1 is SGHVS, CDR2 FNYEAQ, per germline. The J segment lost 0 bases and the V segment lost 4 bases, leaving 7 bases of the junction unmatched.

This chain joins TRBV4-3 and TRBJ2-5; either TRBD1 or TRBD2 may fit D (5 bases each). The CDR3 has 15 residues. Germline CDR1 LGHNA, CDR2 YSLEER. V lost 3 bases to trimming and J lost 1 base, with 12 bases between them. CDR3 coding DNA: TGCGCCAGCAGCCAGCAGCCGGGACCCCAAGAGACCCAGTACTTC. Translating it yields CASSQQPGPQETQYF.

The chain combines TRBV20-1 with TRBJ1-1; D gene uncertain. The CDR3 consists of 15 residues. V lost 0 bases and J 0 bases, leaving 11 bases between the germline ends. Germline CDR1 DFQATT, CDR2 SNEGSKA (reference sequence). In nucleotides, the CDR3 is TGCAGTGCTAGAGATCGAGGGCTCCTGAACACTGAAGCTTTCTTT. Translation: CSARDRGLLNTEAFF.

The genes are TRBV7-9 and TRBJ2-7; no definite D call. The V and J ends lost 0 bases and 3 bases respectively, with 9 bases between them. The germline CDR1 and CDR2 sequences are SEHNR and FQNEAQ (reference sequence). The CDR3 extends over 14 amino acids. CDR3 sequence reads: CASSLAESVYEQYF. The CDR3 DNA sequence: TGTGCCAGCAGCTTAGCCGAGTCAGTCTACGAGCAGTACTTC.

CDR3 region: CASSYSNRGADTQYF. In DNA, the CDR3 is TGTGCCAGCAGTTACTCGAACAGGGGGGCAGATACGCAGTATTTT. The chain has TRBV6-5 and TRBJ2-3, with TRBD1 matching over 8 bases. Per the germline V gene, CDR1 is MNHEY and CDR2 is SVGAGI. V lost 0 bases and J lost 4; bases outside the gene matches: 3. CDR3 length: 15 residues.

The chain couples TRBV5-5 to TRBJ2-3; 7 positions agree with TRBD2. The V segment lost 3 bases and the J segment 1 base; nucleotides outside the gene matches: 5. The CDR3 runs to 15 residues. CDR1 is SGHKS, CDR2 YYEKEE, per germline (reference sequence). The CDR3 sequence is CASSWEGAGTDTQYF. The CDR3, as DNA: TGTGCCAGCAGCTGGGAGGGAGCAGGCACAGATACGCAGTATTTT. The variable domain in full, with the rest retrieved from reference TRBV5-5 and TRBJ2-3, is DAGVTQSPTHLIKTRGQQVTLRCSPISGHKSVSWYQQVLGQGPQFIFQYYEKEERGRGNFPDRFSARQFPNYSSELNVNALLLGDSALYLCASSWEGAGTDTQYFGPGTRLTVL.